Described below is a single T cell receptor (beta chain) sequence and its context. This clonotype has at least ten counts. Its antigen is currently not known. No base quality values were provided; no much bigger clone lies one nucleotide off. The sample belongs to a study (dated by TCRdb to about 2013). The CDR3 starts with the cysteine, ends with the phenylalanine, and has 14 residues. Kept here is only the CDR3 DNA, which spans 42 bases and is read in frame from base 1. Taken from the germline V gene, the CDR1 and CDR2 loops are SGHRS and YFSETQ. The V and J ends are trimmed by 4 bases and 2 bases, leaving 13 bases between them. The instrument given in TCRdb is Illumina Genome Analyzer IIx. Through fastp at Q25 and MiXCR, TCRdb rebuilt clones from the public reads, retaining in-frame beta chains. For every CDR3 protein sequence, its rows merge into one entry that carries the most common genes and DNA. The sample table lists 6,500 to 9,000 distinct CDR3 sequences, approximately 30% of them with a count of one. Approximately 23% of the sample is in the top ten clones.

Rearrangement joined TRBV5-1 to TRBJ2-7; 5 matching bases give a weak D call of TRBD1. Material: blood. This clonotype was sampled from a human donor. This receptor has the CDR3 CASSPPQGPYEQYF. The DNA reads as follows: TGCGCCAGCAGCCCCCCTCAGGGTCCCTACGAGCAGTACTTC.